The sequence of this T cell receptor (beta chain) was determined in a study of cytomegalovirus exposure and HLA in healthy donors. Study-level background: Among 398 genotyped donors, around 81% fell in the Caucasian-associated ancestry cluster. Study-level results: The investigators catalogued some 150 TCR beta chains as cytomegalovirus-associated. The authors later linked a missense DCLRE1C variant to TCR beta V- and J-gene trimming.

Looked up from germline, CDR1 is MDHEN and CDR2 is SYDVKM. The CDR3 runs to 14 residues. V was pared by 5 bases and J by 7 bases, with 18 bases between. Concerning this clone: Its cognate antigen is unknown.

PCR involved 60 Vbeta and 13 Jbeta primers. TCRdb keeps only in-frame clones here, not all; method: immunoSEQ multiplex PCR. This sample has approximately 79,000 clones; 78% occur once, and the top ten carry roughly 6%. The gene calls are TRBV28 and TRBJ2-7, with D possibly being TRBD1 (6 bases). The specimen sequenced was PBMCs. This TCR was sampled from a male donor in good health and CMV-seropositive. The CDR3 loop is CASSPTQGLGEQYF. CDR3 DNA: TGTGCCAGCAGTCCAACACAGGGTCTGGGGGAGCAGTACTTC.